These 12 T cell receptor beta chains originate from one sample sequenced in a study of shared clonotypes between healthy human individuals. Cells designated naive CD8 were CD45RO-negative and were positively selected for CCR7, with terminally differentiated effector memory CD45RA+ cells excluded. Generated by immunoSEQ multiplex PCR, the TCRdb table keeps only in-frame clones and is missing some. The sample records about 590,000 clones, less than 97% being singletons. Sequenced material: naive CD8+ T cells sorted from blood. All receptors derive from a woman in her twenties or thirties in good health.

The chain joins TRBV2 to TRBJ1-5; a possible D gene is TRBD1 (6 bases). The CDR3 extends over 14 amino acids. V was cut by 3 bases and J by 5 bases, with 11 bases left in between. The germline V gene has CDR1 SNHLY and CDR2 FYNNEI. The CDR3 region has the DNA TGTGCCAGCAGTGAGTTCAGGGGCCATCAGCCCCAGCATTTT. It encodes CASSEFRGHQPQHF.

As to this clone: Since a much larger clone is just one base distant, this may be a read error. This CDR3 is also generated by other DNA sequences in the sample. The chain uses TRBV5-5 and TRBJ2-7, with D uncertain. In germline, CDR1 is SGHKS, CDR2 YYEKEE (reference sequence). The CDR3 totals 11 residues. Trimming cost V 0 bases and J 3 bases, with 1 base left between them. CDR3 sequence: CASSLGYEQYF. CDR3 sequence (DNA): TGTGCCAGCAGCTTGGGCTACGAGCAGTACTTC.

As to this clone: The identical CDR3 is also encoded by other nucleotide sequences in the sample. The rearrangement uses TRBV2 and TRBJ2-7; D gene unclear. Trimming left V 11 bases short and J 0 bases short, with 11 bases between. Germline CDR1 SNHLY, CDR2 FYNNEI. CDR3 length equals 12 residues. For the CDR3, the DNA is TGTGCCTCCACGGGCGGCTCCTACGAGCAGTACTTC. It encodes CASTGGSYEQYF.

The V gene is TRBV27, the J gene TRBJ2-2; D gene ambiguous. The CDR3 sequence is 13 residues long. Trimming shortened V by 5 bases and J by 1 base, and 5 bases separated the two germline ends. CDR1 MNHEY and CDR2 SMNVEV come from the germline V gene (reference sequence). The CDR3 protein is CASSDRNTGELFF. CDR3 nucleotides: TGTGCCAGCAGTGACCGGAACACCGGGGAGCTGTTTTTT.

This chain connects TRBV27 to TRBJ2-7; the D gene is possibly TRBD1 (5 bases). This CDR3 spans 15 amino acids. Deletions cut 4 bases from V and 3 bases from J, with 16 bases between. Germline-derived CDR1 and CDR2 are MNHEY and SMNVEV (reference sequence). The CDR3 reads CASSSSRQPSYEQYF. CDR3 sequence (DNA): TGTGCCAGCAGTTCGAGTCGACAGCCTAGCTACGAGCAGTACTTC.

The V gene is TRBV19, the J gene TRBJ2-7, with 7 bases identical to TRBD1. The CDR3 sequence is 16 residues long. CDR1 and CDR2 (germline): LNHDA, SQIVND (reference sequence). V lost 1 base and J lost 3; bases outside the gene matches: 9. The CDR3: CASSIGPQGIGYEQYF. The CDR3 coding sequence is TGTGCCAGTAGTATAGGGCCACAGGGGATCGGCTACGAGCAGTACTTC.

This rearrangement joins TRBV15 to TRBJ1-1; D unclear. The length of the CDR3 is 13 residues. Trimming removed 5 bases at V and 0 bases at J, with 7 bases between. Germline loops: CDR1 LNHNV, CDR2 YYDKDF (reference sequence). CDR3 DNA: TGTGCCACCAGCGGTTCAGTGAACACTGAAGCTTTCTTT. This translates into CATSGSVNTEAFF. The full variable domain, completed using reference TRBV15 and TRBJ1-1, is DAMVIQNPRYQVTQFGKPVTLSCSQTLNHNVMYWYQQKSSQAPKLLFHYYDKDFNNEADTPDNFQSRRPNTSFCFLDIRSPGLGDTAMYLCATSGSVNTEAFFGQGTRLTVV.

V is TRBV5-4 and J is TRBJ1-1; D is unclear. V dropped 4 bases and J dropped 0 bases, with 10 bases sitting between them. Germline V gene lookup returns CDR1 SGHNT and CDR2 YYREEE (reference sequence). The CDR3 totals 14 residues. The CDR3 DNA reads TGTGCCAGCAGCCTCGACATCGTGAACACTGAAGCTTTCTTT. Translating it yields CASSLDIVNTEAFF.

CDR3 loop: CASSLWREADTQYF. The DNA of the CDR3 is TGTGCCAGCAGTTTATGGCGCGAGGCGGATACGCAGTATTTT. The chain is built from TRBV28 and TRBJ2-3; D unclear. This CDR3 is built from 14 residues. V lost 0 bases, J lost 6 bases, and 10 bases lay in between. The germline CDR1 and CDR2 sequences are MDHEN and SYDVKM. Together with reference TRBV28 and TRBJ2-3, the CDR3 gives the full variable domain: DVKVTQSSRYLVKRTGEKVFLECVQDMDHENMFWYRQDPGLGLRLIYFSYDVKMKEKGDIPEGYSVSREKKERFSLILESASTNQTSMYLCASSLWREADTQYFGPGTRLTVL.

This chain links TRBV28 with TRBJ1-5; the match to TRBD1 covers 10 bases. Germline values: CDR1 MDHEN, CDR2 SYDVKM. The CDR3 totals 16 residues. V was clipped by 4 bases and J by 6 bases; unmatched bases: 9. The CDR3 DNA is TGTGCCAGCAGTTCAAATTCCGGGACAGGGGCTCAGCCCCAGCATTTT. Translating it yields CASSSNSGTGAQPQHF.

V gene TRBV19 combines with J gene TRBJ2-7; no clear D gene. The V and J ends lost 5 bases and 2 bases respectively, with 16 bases between them. This CDR3 comprises 15 residues. Germline CDR1 reads LNHDA; CDR2 reads SQIVND (reference sequence). This CDR3 reads CASSPGSRKAYEQYF. The DNA of the CDR3 is TGTGCCAGTAGTCCCGGGTCGCGTAAGGCCTACGAGCAGTACTTC.

The V gene is TRBV7-9, the J gene TRBJ2-1; 8 bases are shared with TRBD2. Trimming cost V 7 bases and J 7 bases; bases outside gene matches: 12. CDR3 length: 15 residues. From germline, CDR1 is SEHNR and CDR2 FQNEAQ (reference sequence). CDR3 protein: CASTPVGTSGNEQFF. The CDR3, as DNA: TGTGCCAGCACCCCGGTCGGGACTAGTGGGAATGAGCAGTTCTTC.